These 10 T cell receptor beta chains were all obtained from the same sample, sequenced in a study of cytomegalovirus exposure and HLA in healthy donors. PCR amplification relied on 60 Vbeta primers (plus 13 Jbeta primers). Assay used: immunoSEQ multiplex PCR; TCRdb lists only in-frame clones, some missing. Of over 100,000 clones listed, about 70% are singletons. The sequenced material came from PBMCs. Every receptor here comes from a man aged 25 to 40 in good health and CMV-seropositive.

CDR3 coding DNA: TGTGCCAGCAGCCCAACGACGTCTAGCGGGAGACCCCTAAACTACGAGCAGTACGTC. Translating gives CASSPTTSSGRPLNYEQYV. V and J are TRBV27 and TRBJ2-7; 10 bases agree with TRBD2. CDR3 length: 19 amino acids. Germline assignment: CDR1 MNHEY and CDR2 SMNVEV (reference sequence). After removal of 6 bases from V and 3 bases from J, the junction contained 20 bases not matched to a gene.

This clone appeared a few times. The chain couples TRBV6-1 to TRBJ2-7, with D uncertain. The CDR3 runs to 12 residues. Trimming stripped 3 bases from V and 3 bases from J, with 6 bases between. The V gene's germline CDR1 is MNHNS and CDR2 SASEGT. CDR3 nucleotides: TGTGCCAGCAGTGATACGGGCTACGAGCAGTACTTC. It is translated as CASSDTGYEQYF.

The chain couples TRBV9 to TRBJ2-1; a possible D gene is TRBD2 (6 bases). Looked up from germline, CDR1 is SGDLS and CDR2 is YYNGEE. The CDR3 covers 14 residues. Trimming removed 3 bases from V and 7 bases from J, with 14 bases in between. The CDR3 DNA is TGTGCCAGCAGCGCGCGATGGGAGGTAAATGAGCAGTTCTTC. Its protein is CASSARWEVNEQFF.

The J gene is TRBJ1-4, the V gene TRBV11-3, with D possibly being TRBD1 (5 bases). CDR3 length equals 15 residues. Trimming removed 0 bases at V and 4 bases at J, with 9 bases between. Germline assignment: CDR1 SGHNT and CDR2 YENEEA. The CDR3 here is CASSLDQQGNEKLFF. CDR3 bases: TGTGCCAGCAGCTTAGATCAGCAGGGTAATGAAAAACTGTTTTTT.

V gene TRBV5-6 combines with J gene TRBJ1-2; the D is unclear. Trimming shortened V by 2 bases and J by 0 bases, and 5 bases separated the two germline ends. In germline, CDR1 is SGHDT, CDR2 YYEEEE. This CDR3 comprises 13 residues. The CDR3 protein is CASSLLANYGYTF. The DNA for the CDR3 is TGTGCCAGCAGCTTACTAGCTAACTATGGCTACACCTTC.

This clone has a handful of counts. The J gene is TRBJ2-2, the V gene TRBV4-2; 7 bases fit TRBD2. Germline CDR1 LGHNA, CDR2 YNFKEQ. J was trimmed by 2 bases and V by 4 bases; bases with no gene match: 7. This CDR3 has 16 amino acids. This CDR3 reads CASSPLTGGNTGELFF. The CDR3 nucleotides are TGTGCCAGCAGCCCCTTGACGGGGGGTAACACCGGGGAGCTGTTTTTT.

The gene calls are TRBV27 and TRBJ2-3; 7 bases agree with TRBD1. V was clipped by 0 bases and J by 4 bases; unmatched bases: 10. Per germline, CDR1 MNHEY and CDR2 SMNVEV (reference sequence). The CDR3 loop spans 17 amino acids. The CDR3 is CASSLSTGQWVPDTQYF. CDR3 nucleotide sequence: TGTGCCAGCAGTTTATCGACGGGACAGTGGGTTCCAGATACGCAGTATTTT.

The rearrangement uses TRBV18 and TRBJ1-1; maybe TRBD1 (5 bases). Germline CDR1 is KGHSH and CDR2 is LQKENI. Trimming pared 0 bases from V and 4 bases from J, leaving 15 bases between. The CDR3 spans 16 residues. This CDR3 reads CASSPPVAGRVTEAFF. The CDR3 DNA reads TGTGCCAGCTCACCACCGGTAGCAGGGAGGGTCACTGAAGCTTTCTTT.

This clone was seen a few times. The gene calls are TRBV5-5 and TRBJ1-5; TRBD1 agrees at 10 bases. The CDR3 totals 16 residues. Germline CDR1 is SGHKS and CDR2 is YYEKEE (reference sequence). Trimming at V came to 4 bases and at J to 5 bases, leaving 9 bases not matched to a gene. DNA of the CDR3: TGTGCCAGCAGCCCCTCCGGGACAGGGGCGTATCAGCCCCAGCATTTT. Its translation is CASSPSGTGAYQPQHF.

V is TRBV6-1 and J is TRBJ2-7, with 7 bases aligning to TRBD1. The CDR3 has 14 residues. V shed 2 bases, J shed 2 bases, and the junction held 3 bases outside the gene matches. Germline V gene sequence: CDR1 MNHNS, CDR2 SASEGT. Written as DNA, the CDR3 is TGTGCCAGCAGTGAACACACAGGGGCCTACGAGCAGTACTTC. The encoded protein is CASSEHTGAYEQYF.